Listed below are T cell receptor beta chains from one sample, sequenced in a study of T cell responses to AZD1222 COVID-19 vaccine. Libraries were prepared by immunoSEQ multiplex PCR; TCRdb keeps only in-frame clonotypes and omits some of them. Altogether fewer than 200,000 clones are present, around 92% being singletons, with the ten largest covering more than 9%. The material sequenced was peripheral blood, taken on day 0 of AZD1222 vaccination. The receptors stem from an adult in good health. Each CDR3 is given with its conserved first and last residue. The D gene is left open where the match is weak. Where a row states a size, it is once, few, many or the class of an expanded clone; other rows omit it.

>TRBV19|NA|TRBJ2-1|TRBD2|13
TGTGCCAGTACCAGCGGGAGAAAGTATGAGCAGTTCTTC
CASTSGRKYEQFF
>TRBV28|NA|TRBJ1-2|NA|15
TGTGCCAGCAGTTCCCAGGGAGCGGAGAGCTATGGCTACACCTTC
CASSSQGAESYGYTF
>TRBV18|few|TRBJ2-7|NA|14
TGTGCCAGCTCACCAACTGCAGAGGCCTACGAGCAGTACTTC
CASSPTAEAYEQYF
>TRBV28|NA|TRBJ1-1|NA|11
TGTGCCAGCGGGGCCTCCACTGAAGCTTTCTTT
CASGASTEAFF
>TRBV2|NA|TRBJ2-2|TRBD1|17
TGTGCCAGCAGCGAATATAGGGACAGGGCGAACACCGGGGAGCTGTTTTTT
CASSEYRDRANTGELFF
>TRBV7-2|NA|TRBJ2-1|NA|14
TGTGCCAGCAGCTTAGGAATACGTCGAAATGAGCAGTTCTTC
CASSLGIRRNEQFF
>TRBV11-3|NA|TRBJ2-3|NA|13
TGTGCCAGCAGCTGGAGGGACACAGATACGCAGTATTTT
CASSWRDTDTQYF
>TRBV5-8|NA|TRBJ1-2|NA|12
TGTGCCAGCAGCCGTACAGGGAATGGCTACACCTTC
CASSRTGNGYTF
>TRBV11-1|NA|TRBJ1-1|NA|15
TGTGCCAGCAGCTTCCCGGGACCGATGAACACTGAAGCTTTCTTT
CASSFPGPMNTEAFF
>TRBV30|NA|TRBJ2-3|TRBD2|15
TGTGCCTGGAGCATTTCCGGGACTAGCCATGATACGCAGTATTTT
CAWSISGTSHDTQYF
>TRBV7-9|NA|TRBJ1-3|NA|14
TGTGCCAGCAGCGGCCCCTATGGAAGTAACACCATATATTTT
CASSGPYGSNTIYF
>TRBV4-3|NA|TRBJ1-6|NA|13
TGCGCCAGCGTATTCAGGGGCGAAGTACCCCTCCACTTT
CASVFRGEVPLHF
>TRBV4-1|NA|TRBJ1-4|TRBD1|15
TGCGCCAGCAGCCAACCGACAGGGGCTAATGAAAAACTGTTTTTT
CASSQPTGANEKLFF
>TRBV27|NA|TRBJ2-7|NA|12
TGTGCCAGCAGACCCATCTTGGGGGAGCAGTACTTC
CASRPILGEQYF
>TRBV18|NA|TRBJ2-2|TRBD2|19
TGTGCCAGCTCACCCGGGGGGCCGGGACTAGCGGAAAACACCGGGGAGCTGTTTTTT
CASSPGGPGLAENTGELFF
>TRBV28|NA|TRBJ1-1|NA|13
TGTGCCAGCAGTGGACACAGCGGGACCGAAGCTTTCTTT
CASSGHSGTEAFF
>TRBV6-5|NA|TRBJ1-5|NA|15
TGTGCCTCCCTGGGAGGGGGAACTTTGAGTCAGCCCCAGCATTTT
CASLGGGTLSQPQHF
>TRBV29-1|NA|TRBJ1-1|NA|14
TGCAGCGTTGACGGAGGAGGGATTAGGACTGAAGCTTTCTTT
CSVDGGGIRTEAFF
>TRBV6-6|NA|TRBJ2-7|NA|14
TGTGCCAGCAGTCGAATGACAGGCTCCTACGAGCAGTACTTC
CASSRMTGSYEQYF
>TRBV7-8|NA|TRBJ2-5|NA|15
TGTGCCAGCAGCCTCAGTCGGGGGTCCCAAGAGACCCAGTACTTC
CASSLSRGSQETQYF
>TRBV4-2|NA|TRBJ1-6|TRBD1|16
TGTGCCAGCAGCCAAGATCTGACAGGGGGATATTCACCCCTCCACTTT
CASSQDLTGGYSPLHF
>TRBV14|NA|TRBJ1-1|NA|13
TGTGCCAGCAGCCAGGGGCGGAACACTGAAGCTTTCTTT
CASSQGRNTEAFF
>TRBV5-1|NA|TRBJ2-1|TRBD2|16
TGCGCCAGCAGCCTGGGCACTAGCGGGGTCTACAATGAGCAGTTCTTC
CASSLGTSGVYNEQFF
>TRBV14|NA|TRBJ2-3|TRBD1|19
TGTGCCAGCAGCCAAGATTTGGGGACAGGGGATTATGGCACAGATACGCAGTATTTT
CASSQDLGTGDYGTDTQYF
>TRBV18|NA|TRBJ1-1|NA|12
TGTGCCAGCTCACCAGGGGGTGGGGAAGCTTTCTTT
CASSPGGGEAFF
>TRBV5-5|NA|TRBJ2-1|TRBD2|17
TGTGCCAGCAGCTTGGGACTAGCGGGGAGCTCCTACAATGAGCAGTTCTTC
CASSLGLAGSSYNEQFF
>TRBV27|NA|TRBJ2-3|NA|14
TGTGCCAGCAGTTTTAGTGTTGGGTCTCATACGCAGTATTTT
CASSFSVGSHTQYF
>TRBV18|NA|TRBJ1-1|NA|15
TGTGCCAGCTCCCCACTGACCGCCGGGGACACTGAAGCTTTCTTT
CASSPLTAGDTEAFF
>TRBV27|NA|TRBJ1-2|NA|11
TGTGCCAGCGGGGGCGCCTATGGCTACACCTTC
CASGGAYGYTF
>TRBV2|NA|TRBJ1-2|NA|14
TGTGCCAGCAGTGAAGCGCTCAGGGATGATGGCTACACCTTC
CASSEALRDDGYTF
>TRBV7-9|NA|TRBJ2-6|NA|15
TGTGCCAGCAGCTTCTGGGGGGCTGGGGCCAACGTCCTGACTTTC
CASSFWGAGANVLTF
>TRBV5-8|once|TRBJ1-3|NA|16
TGTGCCAGCAGCTACTCCGGGACGGCGGGAGGAAACACCATATATTTT
CASSYSGTAGGNTIYF
>TRBV7-9|NA|TRBJ1-3|NA|11
TGTGCCGGCCGAGGGGCAAACACCATATATTTT
CAGRGANTIYF
>TRBV18|NA|TRBJ2-7|NA|16
TGTGCCAGCTCACCTCTACAGGGCGTGAGCTCCTACGAGCAGTACTTC
CASSPLQGVSSYEQYF
>TRBV30|NA|TRBJ1-2|NA|15
TGTGCCTGGAGTTCCCCCCAAGCGCGGGACTATGGCTACACCTTC
CAWSSPQARDYGYTF
>TRBV7-3|NA|TRBJ1-1|TRBD1|17
TGTGCCAGCAGCGAGTACGACAGGGCGGGGATGAACACTGAAGCTTTCTTT
CASSEYDRAGMNTEAFF
>TRBV7-2|NA|TRBJ2-5|TRBD2|14
TGTGCCAGCAGCGTACTAGCGGGCCAAGAGACCCAGTACTTC
CASSVLAGQETQYF
>TRBV30|NA|TRBJ1-2|NA|13
TGTGCCTGGAGCCACACTGCGACAGGTGGCTACACCTTC
CAWSHTATGGYTF
>TRBV11-2|NA|TRBJ1-2|TRBD1|14
TGTGCCAGCAGCTTAAGGGGACAGGGAGGGGGCTACACCTTC
CASSLRGQGGGYTF
>TRBV3-1/TRBV3-2|NA|TRBJ1-2|NA|15
TGTGCCAGCAGCCAATCCTCATGGACCCCATATGGCTACACCTTC
CASSQSSWTPYGYTF
>TRBV13|once|TRBJ1-1|NA|12
TGTGCCAGCAGCCTAGACGACCCGCAGGCTTTCTTT
CASSLDDPQAFF
>TRBV28|NA|TRBJ1-5|NA|17
TGTGCCAGCAGTCCCCTGAGGGGGGGCTCGTACAATCAGCCCCAGCATTTT
CASSPLRGGSYNQPQHF
>TRBV6-5|NA|TRBJ2-2|TRBD1|15
TGTGCCAGCAGCGCCGGGACAGCTAACACCGGGGAGCTGTTTTTT
CASSAGTANTGELFF
>TRBV6-5|NA|TRBJ2-3|TRBD2|13
TGTGCCAGCCCAGGGCGGGAGCCAGATACGCAGTATTTT
CASPGREPDTQYF
>TRBV3-1/TRBV3-2|NA|TRBJ2-7|TRBD2|15
TGTGCCAGCAGCCCGCGTAGCGGGAGCCTCTACGAGCAGTACTTC
CASSPRSGSLYEQYF
>TRBV19|once|TRBJ2-5|TRBD2|15
TGTGCCAGTAGTGCGACTAGCGGGAGATCCAAGACCCAGTACTTC
CASSATSGRSKTQYF
>TRBV27|NA|TRBJ2-7|NA|13
TGTGCCAGCAGTTCCGCACACGGATACGAGCAGTACTTC
CASSSAHGYEQYF
>TRBV20-1|NA|TRBJ2-1|NA|11
TGCAGTGCTAGAGGTAGGGAATGGCAGTTCTTC
CSARGREWQFF
>TRBV28|NA|TRBJ1-6|NA|13
TGTGCCAGCAGTTTACAGGACCGGTCAACCCTCCACTTT
CASSLQDRSTLHF
>TRBV18|NA|TRBJ2-5|TRBD2|16
TGTGCCAGCTCAAGCTTCGGACTAGCGGGACAAGAGACCCAGTACTTC
CASSSFGLAGQETQYF
>TRBV2|NA|TRBJ1-1|NA|14
TGTGCCAGCAGTGAAGGGCAGGGGTACACTGAAGCTTTCTTT
CASSEGQGYTEAFF
>TRBV15|NA|TRBJ1-2|NA|13
TGTGCCACCAGCAGGCCGTCAGGGGATGGCTACACCTTC
CATSRPSGDGYTF
>TRBV3-1/TRBV3-2|NA|TRBJ1-2|NA|12
TGTGCCAGCAGCCCCTGTGTGAGGGGCTACACCTTC
CASSPCVRGYTF